Listed below are T cell receptor beta chains from one sample, sequenced in a study of cytomegalovirus exposure and HLA in healthy donors. The data were produced by immunoSEQ multiplex PCR, yet TCRdb's version contains in-frame clones alone and is incomplete. The table lists fewer than 350,000 clones, roughly 90% of them singletons, with about 0.86% in the top ten. The sequenced sample consisted of PBMCs. The receptors were gathered from a young woman in good health and CMV-seronegative. The CDR3 runs from the conserved cysteine through the conserved F or W. The order of the fields is V gene, CDR3 protein.

>TRBV5-6
CASSLGVAGGRETQYF
>TRBV5-6
CASSLSGRGNEQFF
>TRBV6-1
CASSDSWQRTNYGYTF
>TRBV12-5
CASAKGGTYSNQPQHF
>TRBV6-1
CASSLTSGAYNEQFF
>TRBV7-9
CASSLAAPEAFF
>TRBV28
CASSLRSPYEQYF
>TRBV4-1
CASSQAPSAASGSYYEQYF
>TRBV15
CATTSGQGFPYEQYF
>TRBV6-5
CASSYTGLTYNEQFF
>TRBV6-1
CASSLNTGAYEQYF
>TRBV5-1
CASSWDRGPTNTGELFF
>TRBV27
CASSLSPGLARSNF
>TRBV18
CASHPGLAPYEQYF
>TRBV6-6
CASRNYLGNSGNTIYF
>TRBV25-1
CASSEGGIGEKLFF
>TRBV27
CASSLSGTDTQYF
>TRBV5-4
CASSRIGGLYQETQYF
>TRBV29-1
CSTQDYYGYTF
>TRBV11-2
CASSRGTSGRAYNEQFF
>TRBV5-5
CASSLMMDSFYEQYF
>TRBV4-1
CASSPPRGQPQHF
>TRBV5-1
CASSPRGLGATDTQYF
>TRBV12-5
CASGLERTFPPPLRRSYNEQFF
>TRBV27
CASSLLGHRIQETQYF
>TRBV27
CASSLTPGPGGYGYTF
>TRBV2
CASSDRGRNGYTF
>TRBV19
CASSTTSGVGTDTQYF
>TRBV15
CATSIGGTHNEQFF
>TRBV6-5
CASSSGTGRETQYF
>TRBV5-1
CASSYGTGQNTGELFF
>TRBV7-9
CASREVLAGERETDTQYF
>TRBV30
CAWSRELRTEAFF
>TRBV2
CASMRQQGSSYYNEQFF
>TRBV5-6
CASSSGQPSSYEQYF
>TRBV4-1
CASSHGDRGNYGYTF
>TRBV10-3
CAIRAPGPYGYTF
>TRBV29-1
CSVASRLADPLSTDTQYF
>TRBV29-1
CSVDSESGINEQFF
>TRBV15
CATGTGWDSGANVLTF
>TRBV6-6
CATSRGSSYNSPLHF
>TRBV5-1
CASSLYGGSNTEAFF
>TRBV2
CASKPGHYYEQYF
>TRBV7-2
CASSLVASGSNEQFF
>TRBV20-1
CSASRGNEQFF
>TRBV2
CASSGAELFF
>TRBV27
CASSPLAPGGYGYTF
>TRBV19
CASSIPTGGMNTEAFF
>TRBV28
CASTTRVNTEAFF
>TRBV2
CASMVSGRRNTEAFF
>TRBV5-1
CASSLILAGEYNEQFF
>TRBV29-1
CSVKTDSYNSPLHF
>TRBV28
CASSVTGLLFYEQYF
>TRBV27
CASSWGEWGGQFF
>TRBV5-4
CASSAGASGGQETQYF
>TRBV5-4
CASSGTYNEQFF
>TRBV6-1
CASSESGGHGYTF
>TRBV7-9
CASSFGTSGSEGETQYF
>TRBV28
CASSLWWGQGATNEKLFF
>TRBV28
CASSLPGVGAGELFF